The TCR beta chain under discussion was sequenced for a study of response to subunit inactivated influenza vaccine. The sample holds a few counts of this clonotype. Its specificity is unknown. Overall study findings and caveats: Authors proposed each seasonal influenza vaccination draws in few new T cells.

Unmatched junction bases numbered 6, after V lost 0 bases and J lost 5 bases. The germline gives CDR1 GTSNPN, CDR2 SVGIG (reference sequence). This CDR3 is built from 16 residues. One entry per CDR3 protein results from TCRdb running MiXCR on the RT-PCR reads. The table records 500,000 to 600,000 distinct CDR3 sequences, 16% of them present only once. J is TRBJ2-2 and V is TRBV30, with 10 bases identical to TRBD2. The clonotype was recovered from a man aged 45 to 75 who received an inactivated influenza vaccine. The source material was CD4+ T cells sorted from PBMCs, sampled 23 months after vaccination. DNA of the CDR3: TGTGCCTGGAGTGTACTACTAGCGGGAAAGACCGGGGAGCTGTTTTTT. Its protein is CAWSVLLAGKTGELFF.